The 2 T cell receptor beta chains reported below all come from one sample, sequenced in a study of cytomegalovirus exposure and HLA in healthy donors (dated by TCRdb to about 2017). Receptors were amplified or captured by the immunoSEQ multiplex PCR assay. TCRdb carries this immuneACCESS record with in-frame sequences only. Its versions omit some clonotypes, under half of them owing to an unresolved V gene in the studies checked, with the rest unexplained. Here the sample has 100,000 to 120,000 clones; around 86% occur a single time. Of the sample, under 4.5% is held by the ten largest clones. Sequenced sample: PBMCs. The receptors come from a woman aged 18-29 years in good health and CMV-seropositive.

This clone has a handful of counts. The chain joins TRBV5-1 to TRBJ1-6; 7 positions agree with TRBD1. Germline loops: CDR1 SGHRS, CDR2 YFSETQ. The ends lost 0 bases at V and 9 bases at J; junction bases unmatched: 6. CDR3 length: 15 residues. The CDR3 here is CASSLVTGETSPLHF. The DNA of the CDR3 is TGCGCCAGCAGCTTGGTTACAGGGGAAACTTCACCCCTCCACTTT.

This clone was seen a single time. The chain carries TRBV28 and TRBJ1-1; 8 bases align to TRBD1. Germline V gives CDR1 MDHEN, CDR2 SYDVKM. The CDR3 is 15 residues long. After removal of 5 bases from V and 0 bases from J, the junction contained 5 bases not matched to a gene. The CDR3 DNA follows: TGTGCCAGCAGTGGTCCGGACAGGGTGAACACTGAAGCTTTCTTT. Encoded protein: CASSGPDRVNTEAFF.